The 21 T cell receptor beta chains reported below all come from one sample, sequenced in a study of cytomegalovirus exposure and HLA in healthy donors. PCR used 60 Vbeta primers and 13 Jbeta primers. Here immunoSEQ multiplex PCR was the method, and the copy in TCRdb shows in-frame clones only, minus some. Among 85,000 to 100,000 clones listed, approximately 75% were seen once. The sample comprised PBMCs. These receptors originate from a woman in her forties in good health and CMV-seronegative.

The rearrangement links TRBV19 to TRBJ1-2, with unresolved D. The V gene lost 4 bases and the J gene lost 8 bases, with 14 bases spanning the gap. Germline-derived CDR1 and CDR2 are LNHDA and SQIVND (reference sequence). This CDR3 is built from 13 residues. CDR3 amino acids: CASSTFQKVGYTF. DNA for the CDR3: TGTGCCAGTAGTACCTTCCAGAAAGTGGGCTACACCTTC.

This chain connects TRBV18 to TRBJ1-1, with 7 bases lining up with TRBD1. With 2 bases clipped from V and 1 base from J, the junction kept 4 bases outside the gene matches. This CDR3 has 15 amino acids. Per the germline V gene, CDR1 is KGHSH and CDR2 is LQKENI. The CDR3 DNA follows: TGTGCCAGCTCACCATCGGGACAGAGGAACACTGAAGCTTTCTTT. This sequence encodes CASSPSGQRNTEAFF.

CDR3 sequence (DNA): TGTGCCATCAGTGATCCGGACAGCAGACTCTCCTACGAGCAGTACTTC. Translating gives CAISDPDSRLSYEQYF. The chain recombines TRBV10-3 with TRBJ2-7; D possibly corresponds to TRBD1 (6 bases). Trimming shortened V by 3 bases and J by 0 bases, and 15 bases separated the two germline ends. This CDR3 has 16 amino acids. Germline assignment: CDR1 ENHRY and CDR2 SYGVKD.

The chain has TRBV4-3 and TRBJ2-5; TRBD1 aligns across 11 bases. Germline V gene sequence: CDR1 LGHNA, CDR2 YSLEER. The V gene end was trimmed by 1 base and the J gene end by 5 bases; junction bases not matched to a gene: 3. CDR3 length: 15 amino acids. This CDR3 is CASSQGTGGRETQYF. As DNA, the CDR3 is TGCGCCAGCAGCCAAGGGACAGGGGGCAGGGAGACCCAGTACTTC.

The chain is built from TRBV18 and TRBJ1-4; D is uncertain. Trimming left V 8 bases short and J 2 bases short, with 9 bases between. The CDR3 consists of 13 residues. Germline CDR1 and CDR2: KGHSH and LQKENI. The CDR3 nucleotides read TGTGCCAGCGCAAAGAGCACTAATGAAAAACTGTTTTTT. Protein product: CASAKSTNEKLFF.

The DNA for the CDR3 is TGTGCCAGCCGCGGGGACAGGACCTACGAGCAGTACTTC. It is translated as CASRGDRTYEQYF. The gene calls are TRBV28 and TRBJ2-7; the match to TRBD1 covers 8 bases. V was clipped by 8 bases and J by 2 bases; unmatched bases: 5. The CDR3 consists of 13 residues. CDR1 and CDR2 (germline): MDHEN, SYDVKM. The variable domain in full, with the rest retrieved from reference TRBV28 and TRBJ2-7, is DVKVTQSSRYLVKRTGEKVFLECVQDMDHENMFWYRQDPGLGLRLIYFSYDVKMKEKGDIPEGYSVSREKKERFSLILESASTNQTSMYLCASRGDRTYEQYFGPGTRLTVT.

This clone was recorded once. The chain uses TRBV11-2 and TRBJ1-2; 8 positions match TRBD1. The CDR3 consists of 15 residues. Germline CDR1 reads SGHAT; CDR2 reads FQNNGV. J gave up 3 bases and V 5 bases, and 8 bases lay outside the gene matches. In nucleotides, the CDR3 is TGTGCCAGCAGCCCGAGGGACAGGATACACTATGGCTACACCTTC. It yields the protein CASSPRDRIHYGYTF. The full variable domain, with the rest looked up from reference TRBV11-2 and TRBJ1-2, is EAGVAQSPRYKIIEKRQSVAFWCNPISGHATLYWYQQILGQGPKLLIQFQNNGVVDDSQLPKDRFSAERLKGVDSTLKIQPAKLEDSAVYLCASSPRDRIHYGYTFGSGTRLTVV.

Concerning this clone: An end of the junction differs from the germline gene, which may be a read error. The rearrangement joins TRBV7-2 to TRBJ2-7; D is possibly TRBD2 (6 bases). The CDR3 extends over 15 amino acids. The germline V gene has CDR1 SGHTA and CDR2 FQGNSA. The CDR3 DNA reads TGTGCCAGCAGCTACCGGGTCATCGCGGGGTCCGAGCAGCACTTC. Translation gives CASSYRVIAGSEQHF.

This clone came up once. The chain recombines TRBV6-1 with TRBJ2-5; unclear D gene. V lost 1 base, J lost 4 bases, and 10 bases lay in between. Germline lookup yields CDR1 MNHNS and CDR2 SASEGT. This CDR3 is built from 14 residues. The CDR3 protein is CASSEGILGETQYF. In DNA form, the CDR3 reads TGTGCCAGCAGTGAAGGAATTCTAGGAGAGACCCAGTACTTC.

The V and J genes are TRBV30 and TRBJ2-7; D possibly corresponds to TRBD1 (6 bases). Trimming stripped 4 bases from V and 2 bases from J, with 12 bases between. The CDR3 totals 13 residues. CDR1 is GTSNPN, CDR2 SVGIG, per germline (reference sequence). The CDR3 DNA is TGTGCCTGGATCGGGACAAAGACCTACGAGCAGTACTTC. This translates into CAWIGTKTYEQYF. The entire variable domain, with the rest obtained from reference TRBV30 and TRBJ2-7, is as follows: SQTIHQWPATLVQPVGSPLSLECTVEGTSNPNLYWYRQAAGRGLQLLFYSVGIGQISSEVPQNLSASRPQDRQFILSSKKLLLSDSGFYLCAWIGTKTYEQYFGPGTRLTVT.

This chain connects TRBV19 to TRBJ2-1; 9 bases agree with TRBD1. The germline gives CDR1 LNHDA, CDR2 SQIVND (reference sequence). The CDR3 is 14 amino acids. The junction had 8 bases not matched to a gene; V was cut back by 9 bases and J by 5 bases. The CDR3 DNA sequence: TGTGCCAGCCAGGGGGGACAGGGTGACAATGAGCAGTTCTTC. This encodes CASQGGQGDNEQFF. The variable domain in full, completed from reference TRBV19 and TRBJ2-1, reads DGGITQSPKYLFRKEGQNVTLSCEQNLNHDAMYWYRQDPGQGLRLIYYSQIVNDFQKGDIAEGYSVSREKKESFPLTVTSAQKNPTAFYLCASQGGQGDNEQFFGPGTRLTVL.

This chain joins TRBV7-2 and TRBJ2-1; D may be TRBD1 (6 bases). The CDR3 consists of 14 residues. With 4 bases removed from V and 5 bases from J, the gap between germline ends came to 12 bases. The germline V gene encodes CDR1 SGHTA and CDR2 FQGNSA. The CDR3 sequence is CASSSYRENNEQFF. CDR3 nucleotide sequence: TGTGCCAGCAGCTCTTACAGGGAAAACAATGAGCAGTTCTTC. Based on the CDR3 plus reference TRBV7-2 and TRBJ2-1, the full variable domain is GAGVSQSPSNKVTEKGKDVELRCDPISGHTALYWYRQSLGQGLEFLIYFQGNSAPDKSGLPSDRFSAERTGGSVSTLTIQRTQQEDSAVYLCASSSYRENNEQFFGPGTRLTVL.

The V gene is TRBV7-6, the J gene TRBJ2-5; 10 nucleotides align to TRBD2. Germline V gives CDR1 SGHVS, CDR2 FNYEAQ. The V gene end was trimmed by 1 base and the J gene end by 5 bases; junction bases not matched to a gene: 4. The length of the CDR3 is 15 residues. The CDR3 DNA reads TGTGCCAGCAGCTTAGAAGCGGGGGGGCGTGAGACCCAGTACTTC. Amino acid sequence: CASSLEAGGRETQYF.

CDR3 residues: CATSSGTSYLETQYF. The CDR3 coding sequence is TGTGCCACCAGCAGTGGGACTAGCTATCTTGAGACCCAGTACTTC. This rearrangement joins TRBV15 to TRBJ2-5; 9 bases line up with TRBD2. There are 15 residues in the CDR3. After removal of 3 bases from V and 5 bases from J, the junction contained 7 bases not matched to a gene. In germline, CDR1 is LNHNV, CDR2 YYDKDF (reference sequence).

V gene TRBV25-1 combines with J gene TRBJ1-3; D gene ambiguous. V lost 4 bases and J lost 4, with 5 bases in between. CDR1 is MGHDK, CDR2 SYGVNS, per germline. There are 12 residues in the CDR3. CDR3 loop: CASSASGNTIYF. In DNA, the CDR3 is TGTGCCAGCAGTGCTTCGGGAAACACCATATATTTT.

The sample holds one count of this clone. The chain uses TRBV9 and TRBJ2-7, with 7 bases lining up with TRBD2. The germline gives CDR1 SGDLS, CDR2 YYNGEE. CDR3 length: 16 amino acids. The V and J ends lost 4 bases and 6 bases, in that order; junction bases with no gene match: 16. The chain's CDR3 is CASSPRGGGRGSEQYF. DNA for the CDR3: TGTGCCAGCAGCCCTCGTGGGGGGGGAAGAGGCTCCGAGCAGTACTTC. Full variable domain (remainder filled in from reference TRBV9 and TRBJ2-7): DSGVTQTPKHLITATGQRVTLRCSPRSGDLSVYWYQQSLDQGLQFLIQYYNGEERAKGNILERFSAQQFPDLHSELNLSSLELGDSALYFCASSPRGGGRGSEQYFGPGTRLTVT.

The V gene is TRBV7-6, the J gene TRBJ2-2, with TRBD2 identical over 8 bases. The CDR3 is made up of 15 amino acids. V shed 5 bases, J shed 5 bases, and the junction held 7 bases outside the gene matches. In germline, CDR1 is SGHVS, CDR2 FNYEAQ. The chain's CDR3 is CASSPRVAGTGELFF. The CDR3 DNA reads as TGTGCCAGCAGCCCGCGTGTAGCGGGAACCGGGGAGCTGTTTTTT.

The chain couples TRBV25-1 to TRBJ1-6; 9 bases are shared with TRBD1. Germline-derived CDR1 and CDR2 are MGHDK and SYGVNS. This CDR3 is built from 14 residues. V lost 6 bases and J lost 10; bases outside the gene matches: 7. This chain's CDR3 is CASSRTGASSPLHF. The CDR3 nucleotides are TGTGCCAGCAGCCGGACAGGGGCAAGCTCACCCCTCCACTTT.

The chain couples TRBV29-1 to TRBJ1-3; unclear D gene. Trimming shortened V by 7 bases and J by 3 bases, and 7 bases separated the two germline ends. This CDR3 is built from 11 residues. Germline CDR1 SQVTM, CDR2 ANQGSEA. The CDR3 coding sequence is TGCAGCGGGTCTAATGGAAACACCATATATTTT. It translates to CSGSNGNTIYF.

The chain is built from TRBV7-2 and TRBJ2-7; 8 bases align to TRBD1. J was trimmed by 2 bases and V by 5 bases; bases with no gene match: 11. Germline V lookup: CDR1 SGHTA, CDR2 FQGNSA. The length of the CDR3 is 16 residues. CDR3 DNA: TGTGCCAGCAGCAGATCAGGGGGCGTACTGGCCTACGAGCAGTACTTC. Amino acids: CASSRSGGVLAYEQYF.

The rearrangement uses TRBV19 and TRBJ2-7, with 8 positions matching TRBD1. The V gene end was trimmed by 6 bases and the J gene end by 2 bases; junction bases not matched to a gene: 6. This CDR3 has 14 amino acids. Germline CDR1 reads LNHDA; CDR2 reads SQIVND (reference sequence). The CDR3 region has the DNA TGTGCCAGTAGCCCGGACAGGGCTACCTACGAGCAGTACTTC. Protein sequence: CASSPDRATYEQYF.